The 24 T cell receptor beta chains listed next were all sequenced from one sample in a study of blood T cell repertoires in COVID-19. The protocol was immunoSEQ multiplex PCR, while the TCRdb copy is restricted to in-frame clones and leaves out a portion. The sample lists about 88,000 clones; 85% to 90% were seen once. The sequencing sample was made of peripheral blood. The receptors stem from a woman of 80 years or more with active COVID-19.

The chain uses TRBV6-5 and TRBJ2-4; D might be TRBD2 (6 bases). This CDR3 region has 14 residues. With 6 bases removed from V and 7 bases from J, the gap between germline ends came to 16 bases. Germline CDR1 and CDR2: MNHEY and SVGAGI. The CDR3 is CASRSLRGRNIQYF. CDR3 nucleotides: TGTGCCAGCAGATCCTTGCGAGGGAGGAACATTCAGTACTTC.

The J gene is TRBJ2-5, the V gene TRBV5-1; 7 positions agree with TRBD1. Germline V gene sequence: CDR1 SGHRS, CDR2 YFSETQ. The CDR3 spans 16 residues. V shed 3 bases, J shed 0 bases, and the junction held 8 bases outside the gene matches. CDR3 residues: CASSYRGGQYQETQYF. DNA of the CDR3: TGCGCCAGCAGCTATCGAGGGGGACAGTACCAAGAGACCCAGTACTTC.

The chain combines TRBV5-6 with TRBJ2-1, with 7 bases aligning to TRBD2. This CDR3 comprises 19 residues. Trimming at V came to 3 bases and at J to 0 bases, leaving 15 bases not matched to a gene. Germline V gene data show CDR1 as SGHDT and CDR2 as YYEEEE. The CDR3 loop reads CASSYIRDYWTSSYNEQFF. The CDR3 bases are TGTGCCAGCAGCTATATCCGGGACTACTGGACGAGCTCCTACAATGAGCAGTTCTTC. The full variable domain, its missing parts supplied by reference TRBV5-6 and TRBJ2-1, is DAGVTQSPTHLIKTRGQQVTLRCSPKSGHDTVSWYQQALGQGPQFIFQYYEEEERQRGNFPDRFSGHQFPNYSSELNVNALLLGDSALYLCASSYIRDYWTSSYNEQFFGPGTRLTVL.

The chain has TRBV4-2 and TRBJ2-5; 10 positions agree with TRBD2. The CDR3 runs to 17 residues. Germline loops: CDR1 LGHNA, CDR2 YNFKEQ. The J segment lost 5 bases and the V segment lost 0 bases, leaving 9 bases of the junction unmatched. CDR3 amino acids: CASSQEVASGSFETQYF. The CDR3 nucleotides are TGTGCCAGCAGCCAAGAAGTGGCTAGCGGGAGTTTCGAGACCCAGTACTTC.

The chain links TRBV6-5 to TRBJ1-6; D gene unclear. V was cut by 6 bases and J by 10 bases, with 16 bases left in between. CDR3 size: 14 residues. The germline gives CDR1 MNHEY, CDR2 SVGAGI. The CDR3 loop is CASSLAGLGSPLHF. The CDR3 coding sequence is TGTGCCAGCAGCCTGGCGGGCTTGGGGTCACCCCTCCACTTT.

The CDR3 coding sequence is TGTGCCAGCAGCGGCAGCCTCAGCGGCGAGCAGTACTTC. Its protein is CASSGSLSGEQYF. The V gene is TRBV14, the J gene TRBJ2-7; possible D gene TRBD2, 5 bases. This CDR3 contains 13 residues. Germline CDR1 is SGHDN and CDR2 is FVKESK. The V and J ends lost 5 bases and 6 bases respectively, with 14 bases between them.

This chain joins TRBV24-1 and TRBJ2-1; 15 bases line up with TRBD2. The CDR3 has 18 amino acids. Germline trimming cut 2 bases from V and 9 bases from J; bases unmatched to any gene: 10. Germline V CDR1 and CDR2: KGHDR, SFDVKD. CDR3 coding DNA: TGTGCCACCAGTGATTCATCCGGGACTAGCGGGAGGAGCGCTGAGCAGTTCTTC. This gives the protein CATSDSSGTSGRSAEQFF.

J is TRBJ2-5 and V is TRBV11-2; weak D call: TRBD1 (6 bases). The CDR3 length is 14 residues. The germline V gene has CDR1 SGHAT and CDR2 FQNNGV. The V and J ends lost 4 bases and 5 bases respectively, with 14 bases between them. CDR3 coding DNA: TGTGCCAGCAGCTCAGGGGTTCTAACGGAGACCCAGTACTTC. The encoded protein is CASSSGVLTETQYF.

The chain's CDR3 is CASRDPLGVGNSPLHF. The DNA of the CDR3 is TGCGCCAGCAGGGACCCGCTGGGAGTGGGGAATTCACCCCTCCACTTT. This chain links TRBV4-1 with TRBJ1-6; D gene unclear. The CDR3 spans 16 residues. Per the germline V gene, CDR1 is MGHRA and CDR2 is YSYEKL. Trimming took 6 bases from V and 7 from J, leaving 19 bases between them.

V gene TRBV10-3 combines with J gene TRBJ2-5; 9 bases match TRBD1. Germline-derived CDR1 and CDR2 are ENHRY and SYGVKD. Trimming cost V 4 bases and J 5 bases; bases outside gene matches: 5. This CDR3 spans 14 amino acids. The CDR3 DNA reads as TGTGCCATCAGTGTCGGGACAGGGCGGGAGACCCAGTACTTC. It codes for CAISVGTGRETQYF.

The V and J genes are TRBV9 and TRBJ2-3; 8 bases match TRBD1. CDR1 is SGDLS and CDR2 is YYNGEE in the germline V gene. The CDR3 is 18 amino acids. With V trimmed by 4 bases and J by 3 bases, 16 bases remained unmatched. This CDR3 is CASSPEGQVGPVTDTQYF. The CDR3 region has the DNA TGTGCCAGCAGCCCCGAGGGACAGGTCGGACCTGTGACAGATACGCAGTATTTT.

V gene TRBV30 combines with J gene TRBJ2-6; D is possibly TRBD2 (5 bases). The CDR3 is made up of 16 amino acids. V shed 5 bases and J shed 3 bases, with 17 bases lying between them. Per germline, CDR1 GTSNPN and CDR2 SVGIG (reference sequence). CDR3 sequence reads: CAWSGFVFSGANVLTF. The CDR3 coding sequence is TGTGCCTGGTCGGGGTTTGTATTTAGTGGGGCCAACGTCCTGACTTTC.

The chain recombines TRBV7-9 with TRBJ1-2, with a possible D match to TRBD1 (5 bases). This CDR3 is 14 amino acids long. V lost 3 bases and J lost 0, with 8 bases in between. CDR1 is SEHNR and CDR2 is FQNEAQ in the germline V gene (reference sequence). The CDR3 DNA reads TGTGCCAGCAGCTTTGGCAGGGCTAACTATGGCTACACCTTC. Amino acids: CASSFGRANYGYTF.

The rearrangement links TRBV5-4 to TRBJ2-6; D uncertain. CDR1 is SGHNT, CDR2 YYREEE, per germline (reference sequence). The V and J ends lost 2 bases and 3 bases respectively, with 3 bases between them. This CDR3 comprises 13 residues. This CDR3 is CASSLYGANVLTF. In DNA, the CDR3 is TGTGCCAGCAGCTTATATGGGGCCAACGTCCTGACTTTC.

The CDR3 region has the DNA TGTGCCAGCAGCGGACAGGGGGGGTCCTACGAGCAGTACTTC. This gives the protein CASSGQGGSYEQYF. The V gene is TRBV6-5, the J gene TRBJ2-7, with 10 bases matching TRBD1. Germline lookup yields CDR1 MNHEY and CDR2 SVGAGI. With 6 bases clipped from V and 1 base from J, the junction kept 3 bases outside the gene matches. The CDR3 extends over 14 amino acids.

The chain uses TRBV9 and TRBJ2-1; D gene uncertain. The V and J ends lost 2 bases and 5 bases respectively, with 14 bases between them. Germline CDR1 is SGDLS and CDR2 is YYNGEE. This CDR3 is 15 amino acids long. In DNA, the CDR3 is TGTGCCAGCAGCGTTTGGCTAGAAAAAGACAATGAGCAGTTCTTC. As protein: CASSVWLEKDNEQFF.

The V gene is TRBV6-5, the J gene TRBJ1-4; TRBD1 might be the D (6 bases). Germline CDR1 reads MNHEY; CDR2 reads SVGAGI. CDR3 length: 13 residues. V was clipped by 6 bases and J by 7 bases, with 12 bases between them. The CDR3: CASSRGRSEKLFF. DNA for the CDR3: TGTGCCAGCAGCAGGGGACGAAGTGAAAAACTGTTTTTT.

CDR3 coding DNA: TGCGCCAGCAGCCCGCAAGCGGATACGCAGTATTTT. It encodes CASSPQADTQYF. The V call is TRBV5-1, the J call TRBJ2-3; D remains unclear. The V end was cut by 4 bases, the J end by 6 bases, with 9 bases between. Germline-derived CDR1 and CDR2 are SGHRS and YFSETQ. The CDR3 has 12 residues.

V gene TRBV29-1 combines with J gene TRBJ2-1, with 7 positions matching TRBD2. V trimming: 0 bases; J trimming: 0 bases; junction bases outside the gene matches: 17. Germline assignment: CDR1 SQVTM and CDR2 ANQGSEA. This CDR3 comprises 20 residues. The CDR3 region has the DNA TGCAGCGTTGAAGACCCAGATGGGGCGGGAGCGAAGAGCTCCTACAATGAGCAGTTCTTC. Protein product: CSVEDPDGAGAKSSYNEQFF.

Note on this clone: The junction departs from germline at one end; a sequencing error may be responsible. The chain recombines TRBV7-2 with TRBJ2-7; 12 bases match TRBD2. The length of the CDR3 is 15 residues. Per germline, CDR1 SGHTA and CDR2 FQGNSA. The CDR3 region is CASTLGLAGYYEQYF. CDR3 coding DNA: TGTGCCAGCACCTTAGGACTAGCGGGGTACTACGAGCAGTACTTC.

The CDR3, as DNA: TGTGCCAGCAGCCAAGATCCTATTGAGCAGTTCTTC. As protein: CASSQDPIEQFF. V gene TRBV3-1 (or the pseudogene TRBV3-2) combines with J gene TRBJ2-1, with D unresolved. V lost 0 bases and J 9 bases, leaving 6 bases between the germline ends. The CDR3 spans 12 residues. CDR1 is LGHDT, CDR2 YNNKEL, per germline (reference sequence).

The V call is TRBV7-8, the J call TRBJ1-3, with TRBD1 matching 7 bases. Per the germline V gene, CDR1 is SGHVS and CDR2 is FQNEAQ. The CDR3 is 16 residues long. After removal of 4 bases from V and 0 bases from J, the junction contained 6 bases not matched to a gene. The chain's CDR3 is CASSSNRGYSGNTIYF. In DNA form, the CDR3 reads TGTGCCAGCAGCTCCAACAGGGGATACTCTGGAAACACCATATATTTT.

This chain uses TRBV30 with TRBJ2-1; 7 nucleotides align to TRBD2. Trimming removed 4 bases from V and 3 bases from J; junction bases left unmatched: 9. Germline-derived CDR1 and CDR2 are GTSNPN and SVGIG (reference sequence). The CDR3 length is 15 residues. This chain's CDR3 is CAWINRLAFYNEQFF. The CDR3, as DNA: TGTGCCTGGATCAACCGACTAGCTTTCTACAATGAGCAGTTCTTC. The full variable domain, completed using reference TRBV30 and TRBJ2-1, is SQTIHQWPATLVQPVGSPLSLECTVEGTSNPNLYWYRQAAGRGLQLLFYSVGIGQISSEVPQNLSASRPQDRQFILSSKKLLLSDSGFYLCAWINRLAFYNEQFFGPGTRLTVL.

The CDR3 spells CASSELRGTSVQETQYF. The CDR3 DNA is TGTGCCAGCAGTGAACTTAGGGGGACTAGCGTCCAAGAGACCCAGTACTTC. The rearrangement links TRBV2 to TRBJ2-5; 10 bases are a match to TRBD2. The germline gives CDR1 SNHLY, CDR2 FYNNEI. The CDR3 runs 17 residues. V shed 2 bases and J 1 base; nucleotides not matched to a gene: 7.